These 25 T cell receptor beta chains share one sample of origin, sequenced in a study of cytomegalovirus exposure and HLA in healthy donors. A multiplex PCR was run with 60 Vbeta primers and 13 Jbeta primers. Clones were sequenced by immunoSEQ multiplex PCR, and TCRdb holds only the in-frame ones, with some missing. In the table there are about 140,000 clones, over 75% of which are singletons. What was sequenced was PBMCs. Every receptor here comes from a man aged 45 to 65 in good health and CMV-seronegative.

The chain links TRBV27 to TRBJ1-1; TRBD1 aligns across 8 bases. The germline V gene has CDR1 MNHEY and CDR2 SMNVEV (reference sequence). J gave up 4 bases and V 6 bases, and 10 bases lay outside the gene matches. The CDR3 runs 15 residues. CDR3 residues: CASSHRQGALTEAFF. The CDR3 bases are TGTGCCAGCAGCCACCGGCAGGGGGCGCTCACTGAAGCTTTCTTT.

Points on this clone: In the same sample, other DNA sequences code for this CDR3. The chain employs TRBV5-1 and TRBJ2-1, with D possibly being TRBD2 (6 bases). The V and J ends lost 0 bases and 10 bases respectively, with 8 bases between them. Germline CDR1 reads SGHRS; CDR2 reads YFSETQ. This CDR3 region has 12 residues. The CDR3 loop reads CASSLGGDEQFF. As DNA, the CDR3 is TGCGCCAGCAGCTTGGGGGGGGACGAGCAGTTCTTC.

The rearrangement links TRBV18 to TRBJ2-7; D gene unclear. Germline lookup yields CDR1 KGHSH and CDR2 LQKENI. The CDR3 contains 13 residues. Between the trimmed V and J ends, which lost 2 bases and 2 bases, there was a span of 7 bases. As DNA, the CDR3 is TGTGCCAGCTCACCATTCGGAGCCTACGAGCAGTACTTC. It specifies CASSPFGAYEQYF.

The chain combines TRBV6-5 with TRBJ2-7, with a tentative D call TRBD2 (5 bases). This CDR3 has 14 amino acids. The germline CDR1 and CDR2 sequences are MNHEY and SVGAGI. Between the trimmed V and J ends, which lost 2 bases and 5 bases, there was a span of 13 bases. The CDR3: CASSYRDASNEQYF. The CDR3, as DNA: TGTGCCAGCAGTTACAGGGATGCTAGCAACGAGCAGTACTTC.

This clone was seen a handful of times. V is TRBV7-9 and J is TRBJ1-6, with 7 bases fitting TRBD1. The germline V gene has CDR1 SEHNR and CDR2 FQNEAQ (reference sequence). V lost 4 bases, J lost 8 bases, and 2 bases stayed unmatched. There are 13 residues in the CDR3. The CDR3 nucleotides read TGTGCCAGCAGCTCCGGACAGGATTCACCCCTCCACTTT. Protein: CASSSGQDSPLHF.

This chain connects TRBV2 to TRBJ2-1; D might be TRBD2 (6 bases). The V gene lost 7 bases and the J gene lost 0 bases, with 10 bases spanning the gap. The CDR3 loop spans 14 amino acids. Germline CDR1 SNHLY, CDR2 FYNNEI. The CDR3 DNA follows: TGTGCCAGCACTTTCGGGGGCTCCTACAATGAGCAGTTCTTC. It specifies CASTFGGSYNEQFF.

V gene TRBV27 combines with J gene TRBJ1-5; 7 bases agree with TRBD1. V gave up 5 bases and J gave up 2 bases; unmatched junction bases: 6. Germline V gene lookup returns CDR1 MNHEY and CDR2 SMNVEV (reference sequence). This CDR3 region has 15 residues. The CDR3 sequence is CASSPDRVGNQPQHF. CDR3 sequence (DNA): TGTGCCAGCAGTCCCGACAGGGTCGGCAATCAGCCCCAGCATTTT.

This rearrangement joins TRBV11-2 to TRBJ1-1; D perhaps matches TRBD1 (5 bases). CDR3 size: 13 residues. Germline lookup yields CDR1 SGHAT and CDR2 FQNNGV. V was pared by 9 bases and J by 0 bases, with 11 bases between. CDR3: CASKRGMNTEAFF. In nucleotides, the CDR3 is TGTGCCAGTAAGCGGGGCATGAACACTGAAGCTTTCTTT.

The chain joins TRBV7-3 to TRBJ2-3, with D tentatively TRBD2 (7 bases). The V and J ends lost 2 bases and 2 bases respectively, with 17 bases between them. Looked up from germline, CDR1 is SGHTA and CDR2 is FQGTGA. The CDR3 length is 17 residues. This chain's CDR3 is CASSLGLGRGPTDTQYF. DNA of the CDR3: TGTGCCAGCAGCTTAGGGTTGGGGCGGGGGCCCACAGATACGCAGTATTTT.

V and J are TRBV6-5 and TRBJ2-1; D perhaps matches TRBD2 (6 bases). V gave up 4 bases and J gave up 15 bases, with 13 bases separating them. The CDR3 length is 11 residues. Germline lookup yields CDR1 MNHEY and CDR2 SVGAGI. The DNA for the CDR3 is TGTGCCAGCAGTTCCAGGGAGGTATTGTTCTTC. It translates to CASSSREVLFF.

The V call is TRBV27, the J call TRBJ2-1; 11 bases match TRBD2. The CDR3 is 16 residues long. Germline CDR1 is MNHEY and CDR2 is SMNVEV (reference sequence). The ends lost 5 bases at V and 9 bases at J; junction bases unmatched: 12. The chain's CDR3 is CASSPLTSGSKVEQFF. CDR3 DNA sequence: TGTGCCAGCAGTCCCCTCACTAGCGGGAGTAAGGTTGAGCAGTTCTTC.

The chain has TRBV11-3 and TRBJ2-5, with 8 bases aligning to TRBD1. Looked up from germline, CDR1 is SGHNT and CDR2 is YENEEA. The CDR3 contains 16 residues. The V gene end was trimmed by 5 bases and the J gene end by 3 bases; junction bases not matched to a gene: 11. The CDR3 loop is CASSLGQGRWKETQYF. The CDR3 DNA is TGTGCCAGCAGCCTTGGACAGGGAAGATGGAAAGAGACCCAGTACTTC.

J is TRBJ2-7 and V is TRBV7-9; D is perhaps TRBD2 (5 bases). Germline lookup yields CDR1 SEHNR and CDR2 FQNEAQ (reference sequence). The CDR3 contains 17 residues. V lost 4 bases to trimming and J lost 1 base, with 20 bases between them. In DNA, the CDR3 is TGTGCCAGCAGCTCACGTGGAGGCGCCGCTCTGTCCTACGAGCAGTACTTC. Its protein is CASSSRGGAALSYEQYF.

The genes are TRBV6-5 and TRBJ2-1; 7 bases fit TRBD1. This CDR3 is 14 amino acids long. J was trimmed by 3 bases and V by 6 bases; bases with no gene match: 5. Germline CDR1 and CDR2: MNHEY and SVGAGI. CDR3 sequence reads: CASSRGSFYNEQFF. In DNA, the CDR3 is TGTGCCAGCAGCAGGGGGTCCTTCTACAATGAGCAGTTCTTC.

This clone is a singleton in its sample. The V call is TRBV27, the J call TRBJ2-1; TRBD2 might be the D (6 bases). The CDR3 spans 14 residues. V was cut by 11 bases and J by 2 bases, with 16 bases left in between. Per germline, CDR1 MNHEY and CDR2 SMNVEV (reference sequence). As DNA, the CDR3 is TGTGCCGCGAAGGGTGGCGGGGCCTACAATGAGCAGTTCTTC. Protein sequence: CAAKGGGAYNEQFF.

This clone was detected a few times. The rearrangement uses TRBV29-1 and TRBJ2-7; D not resolved. The CDR3 length is 12 residues. Per germline, CDR1 SQVTM and CDR2 ANQGSEA. V lost 3 bases and J lost 3, with 9 bases in between. The DNA for the CDR3 is TGCAGCGTTGATGGAGTGAACTACGAGCAGTACTTC. It encodes CSVDGVNYEQYF.

The V and J genes are TRBV5-1 and TRBJ2-3; 13 bases are shared with TRBD2. The CDR3 has 18 amino acids. Trimming took 0 bases from V and 0 from J; bases not matched to a gene: 4. CDR1 SGHRS and CDR2 YFSETQ come from the germline V gene. CDR3 in DNA: TGCGCCAGCAGCTTGGAACTAGCGGGGGGGCTGAGCACAGATACGCAGTATTTT. It yields the protein CASSLELAGGLSTDTQYF.

The V and J genes are TRBV28 and TRBJ1-4; D perhaps matches TRBD1 (5 bases). Between the trimmed V and J ends, which lost 6 bases and 10 bases, there was a span of 21 bases. The CDR3 runs 15 residues. The germline gives CDR1 MDHEN, CDR2 SYDVKM. The CDR3 nucleotides are TGTGCCAGCAGCCCAAAACGTCTTGGGGGAGGAAAACTGTTTTTT. This sequence encodes CASSPKRLGGGKLFF.

This chain joins TRBV10-2 and TRBJ2-7; 9 bases align to TRBD1. V was pared by 5 bases and J by 5 bases, with 10 bases of the junction left unmatched. The CDR3 loop spans 15 amino acids. CDR1 is WSHSY, CDR2 SAAADI, per germline. The CDR3: CASSKPGQGVNEQYF. Here the CDR3 DNA reads TGCGCCAGCAGTAAACCGGGACAGGGAGTCAACGAGCAGTACTTC.

This clone was picked up one time. This chain connects TRBV27 to TRBJ2-1, with D tentatively TRBD1 (6 bases). The CDR3 consists of 16 residues. Deletions cut 8 bases from V and 2 bases from J, with 19 bases between. Germline CDR1 and CDR2: MNHEY and SMNVEV (reference sequence). Here the CDR3 reads CASGYYSRGPYNEQFF. In DNA, the CDR3 is TGTGCCAGCGGATACTACTCCAGGGGTCCCTACAATGAGCAGTTCTTC.

The V and J genes are TRBV6-5 and TRBJ2-3; D perhaps matches TRBD2 (6 bases). V lost 6 bases, J lost 2 bases, and 15 bases lay in between. The CDR3 sequence is 15 residues long. In germline, CDR1 is MNHEY, CDR2 SVGAGI. The CDR3 nucleotides read TGTGCCAGCAGCAGACTAGTCGGAATCACAGATACGCAGTATTTT. Amino acids: CASSRLVGITDTQYF.

In its sample, this clone was seen a few times. V and J are TRBV7-6 and TRBJ2-7, with a possible D match to TRBD2 (5 bases). In germline, CDR1 is SGHVS, CDR2 FNYEAQ. The CDR3 runs to 16 residues. Trimming stripped 5 bases from V and 2 bases from J, with 19 bases between. The CDR3: CASSPTPAEDPYEQYF. The DNA of the CDR3 is TGTGCCAGCAGCCCCACGCCAGCGGAGGACCCCTACGAGCAGTACTTC. Variable domain in full (rest from reference TRBV7-6 and TRBJ2-7): GAGVSQSPRYKVTKRGQDVALRCDPISGHVSLYWYRQALGQGPEFLTYFNYEAQQDKSGLPNDRFSAERPEGSISTLTIQRTEQRDSAMYRCASSPTPAEDPYEQYFGPGTRLTVT.

V and J are TRBV27 and TRBJ2-3; D uncertain. Germline V gives CDR1 MNHEY, CDR2 SMNVEV (reference sequence). The CDR3 has 13 residues. Between the trimmed V and J ends, which lost 1 base and 6 bases, there was a span of 8 bases. CDR3 sequence reads: CASSLYRLDTQYF. CDR3 bases: TGTGCCAGCAGTTTATACCGGTTGGATACGCAGTATTTT.

The rearrangement links TRBV6-6 to TRBJ1-2; D gene uncertain. Per germline, CDR1 MNHNY and CDR2 SVGAGI (reference sequence). With 6 bases removed from V and 4 bases from J, the gap between germline ends came to 15 bases. The CDR3 spans 14 residues. For the CDR3, the DNA is TGTGCCAGCAGGGAGTCGGGCGCGGGCTATGGCTACACCTTC. Translating it yields CASRESGAGYGYTF.

The rearrangement joins TRBV29-1 to TRBJ2-5; D call uncertain. Trimming removed 5 bases at V and 5 bases at J, with 18 bases between. This CDR3 has 14 residues. Germline V gene sequence: CDR1 SQVTM, CDR2 ANQGSEA. The CDR3 sequence: CSVLVSRSWETQYF. The CDR3 DNA is TGCAGCGTTTTGGTCTCCAGATCCTGGGAGACCCAGTACTTC.